A selection of T cell receptor beta chains follows, all from one sample in a study of blood T cell repertoires in COVID-19. Profiling relied on immunoSEQ multiplex PCR, and the TCRdb table lists in-frame clones only, not all of them. Altogether 55,000 to 70,000 clones are present, 88% being singletons, with the ten largest covering 43%. Sequenced input: peripheral blood. These receptors were collected from a woman aged 60-75 years with COVID-19, enrolled during active disease. Both conserved end residues are part of each CDR3.

CDR3aa	v_gene	j_gene
CASAGTSGNYEQFF	TRBV12-5	TRBJ2-1
CASSQGQTSNYGYTF	TRBV14	TRBJ1-2
CASGGAPVGDTQYF	TRBV6-5	TRBJ2-3
CASRIQGAAGDTQYF	TRBV5-4	TRBJ2-3
CASSPPNNAGDHEQFF	TRBV28	TRBJ2-1
CASSVGTGFFLEPWANTEAFF	TRBV19	TRBJ1-1
CASSYHSGAYEQYF	TRBV6-2/TRBV6-3	TRBJ2-7
CASSPHGGPKRSNQPQHF	TRBV6-2/TRBV6-3	TRBJ1-5
CASSQPAEANYGYTF	TRBV4-3	TRBJ1-2
CASSQRDRAYEQYF	TRBV4-2	TRBJ2-7